Listed below are T cell receptor beta chains from one sample, sequenced in a study of T cells after yellow fever vaccination. TCRdb reanalysed the 5' RACE reads using MiXCR and keeps one entry per CDR3 protein. The sample gives more than 95,000 distinct CDR3 sequences, about 7.4% of which show up once; around 2.3% is in the top ten. Sequencing was performed on CD4+ T cells sorted from PBMCs, taken more than 8 days after the first yellow fever vaccination. These receptor sequences come from a man between 18 and 35 years old who received the YFV17D yellow fever vaccine. Each CDR3 is given with its conserved first and last residue. The D gene is left open where the match is weak. A row's size may be missing; if present it is once, few, many or a size class.

CASSVPGGDLYNEQFF TGTGCCAGCAGTGTCCCTGGAGGAGATCTCTACAATGAGCAGTTCTTC TRBV25-1 16 NA many TRBJ2-1
CASSLPYNSPLHF TGTGCCAGCAGCTTACCATATAATTCACCCCTCCACTTT TRBV5-5 13 NA NA TRBJ1-6
CAWAGTGTYEQYF TGTGCCTGGGCTGGGACAGGGACCTACGAGCAGTACTTC TRBV30 13 TRBD1 many TRBJ2-7
CASSFGVRKNTGELFF TGTGCCAGCAGCTTTGGGGTACGAAAGAACACCGGGGAGCTGTTTTTT TRBV7-2 16 NA many TRBJ2-2
CSARRGGDEQFF TGCAGTGCTAGACGGGGCGGGGATGAGCAGTTCTTC TRBV20-1 12 NA many TRBJ2-1
CASTVGSSSGNTIYF TGCGCCAGCACCGTGGGGAGTAGCTCTGGAAACACCATATATTTT TRBV5-1 15 NA many TRBJ1-3
CASSIRQDQPQHF TGTGCCAGTAGTATACGTCAGGATCAGCCCCAGCATTTT TRBV19 13 NA many TRBJ1-5
CASSLGTVYEQYF TGCGCCAGCAGCCTAGGGACAGTCTACGAGCAGTACTTC TRBV4-1 13 TRBD1 many TRBJ2-7
CASSLVAGDTEAFF TGCGCCAGCAGCTTGGTCGCCGGGGACACTGAAGCTTTCTTT TRBV5-1 14 NA many TRBJ1-1
CASSKGRGDYGYTF TGTGCCAGCAGCAAAGGGAGGGGCGACTATGGCTACACCTTC TRBV7-2 14 NA many TRBJ1-2
CATSDPPGQGANTGELFF TGTGCCACCAGTGACCCCCCTGGACAGGGGGCGAACACCGGGGAGCTGTTTTTT TRBV24-1 18 TRBD1 many TRBJ2-2
CASSLDRQNIQYF TGTGCCAGCAGCTTAGACCGACAGAACATTCAGTACTTC TRBV7-2 13 NA many TRBJ2-4
CASSYSPTGPSNYGYTF TGTGCCAGCAGTTACTCTCCGACGGGACCTTCTAACTATGGCTACACCTTC TRBV6-5 17 NA many TRBJ1-2
CASSLGGFTGELFF TGTGCCAGCAGCTTAGGGGGCTTCACCGGGGAGCTGTTTTTT TRBV7-3 14 NA many TRBJ2-2
CASSLPLGRSNSPLHF TGTGCCAGCAGCTTGCCCCTTGGACGGAGTAATTCACCCCTCCACTTT TRBV11-2 16 NA many TRBJ1-6
CASSSRTSDTQYF TGCGCCAGCAGCTCCAGGACTAGCGATACGCAGTATTTT TRBV5-1 13 TRBD2 many TRBJ2-3